This T cell receptor beta chain emerged from a study of vaccination and CD4 T cells after COVID-19 (dated by TCRdb to between 2021 and 2022). Some background on the complete study: Every convalescent patient had a positive nasal swab PCR test for SARS-CoV-2, with mild disease in about nine patients and severe disease in one. In the convalescent cohort there were six males and four females, among whom were two Hispanic individuals, seven Caucasians, two Asians and one multiracial person. Two doses of either the Pfizer-BioNTech BNT162b2 vaccine (n=8) or the Moderna mRNA-1273 vaccine (n=2) were administered to participants. Post-COVID blood samples were collected from convalescent patients a median of around 96 days after diagnosis, with a range of roughly 35 to 180 days. Post-vaccine blood samples were collected a median of about 72 days after the second vaccine dose, ranging from roughly 13 to 241 days. For stimulating the cultures, overlapping spike peptide pools were used, derived from SARS-CoV-2 as well as from the common cold coronaviruses HCoV-NL63, HCoV-OC43 and HCoV-229E. In control cultures, a CEFX viral epitope pool was used as positive control, an HIV-1 Nef peptide pool was used as negative control, or no peptide was added. In around ten COVID-19 convalescent patients and several infection-naive healthy vaccine recipients, the spike-specific CD4+ TCR repertoire before mRNA vaccination was compared with the repertoire after mRNA vaccination. What the authors observed across the whole study: Among convalescent patients, a median approximately 88% of the SARS-CoV-2-reactive clones seen after vaccination appeared only after vaccination, which suggests priming specific to the vaccine. The median number of SARS-CoV-2-reactive clonotypes rose from approximately 20 after infection to 38 after vaccination, but the change was not significant. The number of convalescent patients in the study was relatively small, and the study did not examine early timepoints following natural infection. Of the vaccine-specific clones in convalescent patients, 304 of 307, or nearly all, reacted only to SARS-CoV-2 spike and did not cross-react with common cold coronaviruses.

The treatment or condition label, read with the paper, signifies: roughly ten-day PBMC culture with coronavirus spike peptide pools or control peptides (ViraFEST assay). The ViraFEST assay, used in the study, expanded antigen-specific T cells with peptide pools and then identified the expanded clonotypes through TCR sequencing. The positive SARS-CoV-2 PCR tests of the convalescent patients were dated from March to December 2020, before the Alpha, Beta and Delta variants emerged in the United States. Each well held 1.5 million to 2.5 million PBMCs cultured with 9 to 10 ug/ml peptide pools in IMDM containing around 4.5% human AB serum and around 10 IU/ml IL-2. On days 3 and 7, half of the culture medium was replaced with fresh IL-2-containing medium. Once the cells had been in culture for less than 11 days, the EasySep CD4+ T cell isolation kit was used to isolate CD4+ T cells by negative selection. Ficoll-Paque Plus gradient centrifugation was used to isolate PBMCs from whole blood, and the isolated PBMCs were then either used fresh or cryopreserved at -140C. In general, triplicate wells were set up for every culture condition.

Note on this clonotype: Its antigen remains unidentified. Base-call qualities are not available, and no considerably larger clone is one nucleotide away.

Between the V and J ends, shortened by 0 bases and 10 bases respectively, the junction contains 12 bases. The germline V gene yields SGHAT for CDR1 and FQNNGV for CDR2. Including the terminal cysteine and phenylalanine, the CDR3 comprises 14 residues. Only the CDR3 DNA stays, 42 bases, in frame from base 1. Library preparation used PCR. DNA from cultured CD4+ T cells was subjected to TCR sequencing with the Oncomine TCR Beta short-read assay at the Johns Hopkins FTIC core. The QIAamp micro DNA kit was used to extract genomic DNA from the cultured CD4+ T cells. Oncomine TCR Beta libraries from cultured CD4+ T cells were pooled with unique dual indexes and sequenced on an Illumina iSeq 100. The paper's processing steps were these. Non-productive sequences were removed, and CDR3s that did not start with C, did not end with F or W, or were shorter than 7 amino acids were discarded. Antigen-specific clonotypes were identified with the MANAFEST web application by comparing peptide-stimulated wells with reference and other culture wells. Positive clones required FDR below 0.05, an odds ratio above 5, and productive frequency above 0.1% in at least two of three replicate wells. A clonotype was classed as cross-reactive if the clonotype showed significant expansion both in SARS-CoV-2 spike wells and in at least one common cold coronavirus spike condition. Using R version 3.6.1, CDR3 homology was evaluated through Levenshtein distances (stringdist) along with unrooted phylogenetic trees (ape). TCRdb redid the processing of the public reads, applying fastp at Q25 and MiXCR, and retained in-frame beta chains. When rows share a CDR3 protein, they turn into one entry using the most common DNA and genes. It is TCRdb's table, rather than the study itself, that gives the V and J calls and clone size. This sample holds approximately 20,000 distinct CDR3 sequences; approximately 33% were observed only once. The ten largest clones take up 14% to 15% of the sample.

The clonotype comes from a human donor with COVID-19. The sequence joins TRBV11-2 to TRBJ1-4, with an unclear D gene assignment. The sample was cultured CD4+ T cells from blood. The CDR3 protein: CASSLDLGRGKLFF. The DNA reads TGTGCCAGCAGCTTAGATCTCGGTAGAGGAAAACTGTTTTTT. Reference TRBV11-2 and TRBJ1-4 genes cover what lies past the CDR3, so the full variable domain is EAGVAQSPRYKIIEKRQSVAFWCNPISGHATLYWYQQILGQGPKLLIQFQNNGVVDDSQLPKDRFSAERLKGVDSTLKIQPAKLEDSAVYLCASSLDLGRGKLFFGSGTQLSVL.